These 30 T cell receptor beta chains share one sample of origin, sequenced in a study of blood T cell repertoires in COVID-19. Data came from immunoSEQ multiplex PCR; TCRdb stores just in-frame clones and leaves some out. The sample carries some 150,000 clones, 87% recorded once. The sequenced sample was peripheral blood. The receptors derive from a man in his fifties or sixties with active COVID-19.

As for this clone: This same CDR3 is encoded by further DNA sequences in the sample. V gene TRBV12-3 or TRBV12-4 combines with J gene TRBJ1-5; possible D gene TRBD1, 6 bases. The CDR3 extends over 13 amino acids. Deletions cut 0 bases from V and 6 bases from J, with 6 bases between. CDR3: CASSLAGGQPQHF. DNA for the CDR3: TGTGCCAGCAGTTTAGCAGGGGGTCAGCCCCAGCATTTT.

This clone appeared once. The chain uses TRBV5-1 and TRBJ1-2; D not resolved. V was clipped by 0 bases and J by 4 bases, with 22 bases between them. CDR1 is SGHRS, CDR2 YFSETQ, per germline. The CDR3 length is 18 residues. The CDR3 loop reads CASSLEPSGGSRGYGYTF. The CDR3 DNA sequence: TGCGCCAGCAGCTTGGAGCCTTCCGGAGGGTCTCGGGGCTATGGCTACACCTTC.

The J gene is TRBJ2-7, the V gene TRBV10-3; possible D gene TRBD2, 6 bases. CDR3 length equals 13 residues. Germline assignment: CDR1 ENHRY and CDR2 SYGVKD. V was pared by 6 bases and J by 7 bases, with 16 bases between. The CDR3 nucleotides read TGTGCCATCAGCTCGGGACTCTTAGGAGAGCAGTACTTC. Translating it yields CAISSGLLGEQYF.

In nucleotides, the CDR3 is TGTGCCAGCAGTTACATGGGGGGGGTCCGCGAGCAGTACTTC. Its protein is CASSYMGGVREQYF. The genes are TRBV6-5 and TRBJ2-7; 7 bases line up with TRBD2. CDR1 is MNHEY, CDR2 SVGAGI, per germline. This CDR3 spans 14 amino acids. Trimming at V came to 2 bases and at J to 6 bases, leaving 7 bases not matched to a gene.

Points on this clone: Within the sample, other DNA sequences also encode this same CDR3. The chain combines TRBV5-1 with TRBJ1-1, with D possibly TRBD1 on 5 matching bases. The ends were cut back, 0 bases at V and 6 bases at J, with 15 bases in the middle. Germline CDR1 SGHRS, CDR2 YFSETQ. There are 15 residues in the CDR3. CDR3 amino acids: CASSLGDDRAAEAFF. Written as DNA, the CDR3 is TGCGCCAGCAGCTTGGGGGATGACAGAGCCGCTGAAGCTTTCTTT.

This chain uses TRBV12-3 or TRBV12-4 with TRBJ1-1; tentative D call: TRBD1 (6 bases). V was shortened by 6 bases and J by 5 bases, with 13 bases between the two germline ends. The CDR3 contains 13 residues. The CDR3 DNA follows: TGTGCCAGCAGCTACACAGGGAAGACTGAAGCTTTCTTT. Amino acids: CASSYTGKTEAFF.

This clone came up once. V usage is TRBV6-1 and J usage is TRBJ1-1, with D perhaps matching TRBD1 (5 bases). V was cut by 3 bases and J by 10 bases, with 12 bases left in between. Germline lookup yields CDR1 MNHNS and CDR2 SASEGT. This CDR3 is built from 12 residues. Here the CDR3 reads CASSDKAGGAFF. CDR3 sequence (DNA): TGTGCCAGCAGTGACAAGGCCGGGGGAGCTTTCTTT.

The J gene is TRBJ1-2, the V gene TRBV7-2; no clear D. The CDR3 covers 15 residues. Germline CDR1 is SGHTA and CDR2 is FQGNSA. With 6 bases removed from V and 0 bases from J, the gap between germline ends came to 14 bases. The CDR3 loop is CASSPTGGTNYGYTF. The DNA for the CDR3 is TGTGCCAGCAGTCCTACGGGTGGCACTAACTATGGCTACACCTTC.

This sequence joins TRBV18 and TRBJ2-2; 8 bases agree with TRBD1. Germline CDR1 is KGHSH and CDR2 is LQKENI. This CDR3 contains 15 residues. V shed 5 bases and J 5 bases; nucleotides not matched to a gene: 7. The CDR3 DNA is TGTGCCAGCTCAGCCGGGACAGGATGGACCGGGGAGCTGTTTTTT. This codes for CASSAGTGWTGELFF.

The V gene is TRBV6-4, the J gene TRBJ1-5, with 8 bases identical to TRBD1. Trimming cost V 11 bases and J 2 bases; bases outside gene matches: 8. This CDR3 comprises 14 residues. CDR1 is MRHNA and CDR2 is SNTAGT in the germline V gene. This CDR3 is CAQLKDRGNQPQHF. Written as DNA, the CDR3 is TGTGCCCAACTGAAGGACAGGGGCAATCAGCCCCAGCATTTT.

This clone was recorded once. This rearrangement joins TRBV6-5 to TRBJ2-2, with 8 bases lining up with TRBD1. The CDR3 loop spans 15 amino acids. J gave up 1 base and V 2 bases, and 0 bases lay outside the gene matches. Germline assignment: CDR1 MNHEY and CDR2 SVGAGI. CDR3 region: CASSYGTGNTGELFF. CDR3 coding DNA: TGTGCCAGCAGTTACGGGACAGGGAACACCGGGGAGCTGTTTTTT.

This clone was counted between two and nine times. This chain connects TRBV19 to TRBJ2-7; 8 bases agree with TRBD2. The V and J ends lost 5 bases and 4 bases, in that order; junction bases with no gene match: 7. Germline V gene sequence: CDR1 LNHDA, CDR2 SQIVND (reference sequence). This CDR3 spans 14 amino acids. DNA for the CDR3: TGTGCCAGTAGTGCCGGGCTAGCGGGTTACGAGCAGTACTTC. Amino acid sequence: CASSAGLAGYEQYF.

This chain joins TRBV3-1 (or the pseudogene TRBV3-2) and TRBJ1-3; perhaps TRBD1 as D (5 bases). Germline lookup yields CDR1 LGHDT and CDR2 YNNKEL (reference sequence). This CDR3 is built from 15 residues. The V end was cut by 0 bases, the J end by 4 bases, with 10 bases between. CDR3 in DNA: TGTGCCAGCAGCCAAGATTCCAGGGCCGGAAACACCATATATTTT. It translates to CASSQDSRAGNTIYF.

V usage is TRBV6-2 or TRBV6-3 and J usage is TRBJ2-6, with D maybe TRBD2 (5 bases). CDR1 is MNHEY and CDR2 is SVGEGT in the germline V gene. V lost 2 bases and J 0 bases, leaving 8 bases between the germline ends. The length of the CDR3 is 16 residues. CDR3 sequence reads: CASSYGLISGANVLTF. In DNA form, the CDR3 reads TGTGCCAGCAGTTACGGACTGATCTCTGGGGCCAACGTCCTGACTTTC.

This chain's CDR3 is CASSLRRAPGNTIYF. In DNA form, the CDR3 reads TGTGCCAGCAGTTTGCGCAGGGCCCCTGGAAACACCATATATTTT. The chain couples TRBV27 to TRBJ1-3, with D maybe TRBD1 (5 bases). The CDR3 has 15 residues. Germline CDR1 MNHEY, CDR2 SMNVEV (reference sequence). V dropped 3 bases and J dropped 2 bases, with 11 bases sitting between them.

V gene TRBV14 combines with J gene TRBJ1-1; D may be TRBD1 (5 bases). V shed 5 bases and J shed 3 bases, with 16 bases lying between them. Germline assignment: CDR1 SGHDN and CDR2 FVKESK. This CDR3 contains 15 residues. This CDR3 is CASSFTPAGYTEAFF. In DNA, the CDR3 is TGTGCCAGCAGCTTTACGCCCGCAGGGTACACTGAAGCTTTCTTT.

Worth noting for this clone: At one end, the junction sequence differs from germline, possibly due to a read error. The chain recombines TRBV7-7 with TRBJ2-5, with TRBD2 matching 9 bases. The CDR3 runs 17 residues. From germline, CDR1 is SSHAT and CDR2 FNYEAQ (reference sequence). The CDR3 here is CASSSSRRSGRQETQYF. CDR3 nucleotide sequence: TGTGCTAGCAGCTCCTCCCGGCGTAGCGGGAGACAAGAGACCCAGTACTTC.

The rearrangement uses TRBV19 and TRBJ2-7, with TRBD1 identical over 8 bases. The trim removed 5 bases at V and 4 bases at J, leaving 10 bases unmatched. This CDR3 has 15 amino acids. Germline CDR1 reads LNHDA; CDR2 reads SQIVND (reference sequence). The CDR3 here is CASSPNRGNRYEQYF. In DNA, the CDR3 is TGTGCCAGTAGTCCAAACAGGGGGAATAGGTACGAGCAGTACTTC. Combining the CDR3 with reference TRBV19 and TRBJ2-7 gives the whole variable domain DGGITQSPKYLFRKEGQNVTLSCEQNLNHDAMYWYRQDPGQGLRLIYYSQIVNDFQKGDIAEGYSVSREKKESFPLTVTSAQKNPTAFYLCASSPNRGNRYEQYFGPGTRLTVT.

The chain recombines TRBV6-2 or TRBV6-3 with TRBJ1-2; D might be TRBD1 (5 bases). V shed 5 bases and J shed 5 bases, with 9 bases lying between them. Germline CDR1 and CDR2: MNHEY and SVGEGT. This CDR3 is 12 amino acids long. CDR3 in DNA: TGTGCCAGCAGTCAGGGTCTTTATGGCTACACCTTC. Its translation is CASSQGLYGYTF.

This chain joins TRBV29-1 and TRBJ1-2, with 10 bases that match TRBD1. The J segment lost 3 bases and the V segment lost 4 bases, leaving 5 bases of the junction unmatched. There are 14 residues in the CDR3. Germline V lookup: CDR1 SQVTM, CDR2 ANQGSEA. Written as DNA, the CDR3 is TGCAGCGTTGTCGACAGGGGGCTCTACTATGGCTACACCTTC. Translating it yields CSVVDRGLYYGYTF.

This clone was seen a few times. The CDR3 DNA sequence: TGTGCCAGCAGGGCCAGGGTGAACACTGAAGCTTTCTTT. This translates into CASRARVNTEAFF. V usage is TRBV6-5 and J usage is TRBJ1-1; weak D call: TRBD1 (5 bases). The V gene lost 6 bases and the J gene lost 0 bases, with 8 bases spanning the gap. Germline CDR1 MNHEY, CDR2 SVGAGI. This CDR3 comprises 13 residues.

The gene calls are TRBV27 and TRBJ1-2; D is possibly TRBD1 (5 bases). Germline CDR1 and CDR2: MNHEY and SMNVEV (reference sequence). The CDR3 is made up of 15 amino acids. V was trimmed by 2 bases and J by 2 bases, leaving 12 bases between them. The CDR3 nucleotides read TGTGCCAGCAGTTTAGGGCCTAAGGGGAACTATGGCTACACCTTC. Translated: CASSLGPKGNYGYTF.

This sequence joins TRBV19 and TRBJ2-2, with D possibly TRBD1 on 5 matching bases. The V end was cut by 8 bases, the J end by 6 bases, with 10 bases between. The CDR3 totals 12 residues. The germline gives CDR1 LNHDA, CDR2 SQIVND (reference sequence). The CDR3 DNA sequence: TGTGCCAGTCGGACATTTCCCGGGGAGCTGTTTTTT. This translates into CASRTFPGELFF.

V usage is TRBV19 and J usage is TRBJ2-3, with D unresolved. CDR1 is LNHDA and CDR2 is SQIVND in the germline V gene (reference sequence). The V gene lost 5 bases and the J gene lost 0 bases, with 12 bases spanning the gap. The CDR3 consists of 15 residues. The CDR3 DNA reads as TGTGCCAGTAGTCTCGACACCTCTAGCACAGATACGCAGTATTTT. Amino acids: CASSLDTSSTDTQYF.

The chain joins TRBV5-4 to TRBJ2-5, with 9 bases identical to TRBD2. The CDR3 runs to 19 residues. The V gene's germline CDR1 is SGHNT and CDR2 YYREEE (reference sequence). Unmatched junction bases numbered 14, after V lost 1 base and J lost 1 base. The CDR3: CASSLPLGLSGGSQETQYF. Written as DNA, the CDR3 is TGTGCCAGCAGCTTGCCTCTAGGCCTTAGCGGGGGTTCCCAAGAGACCCAGTACTTC.

This sequence joins TRBV27 and TRBJ1-4, with 7 bases fitting TRBD1. J was trimmed by 8 bases and V by 5 bases; bases with no gene match: 5. The germline V gene has CDR1 MNHEY and CDR2 SMNVEV (reference sequence). The CDR3 runs to 13 residues. This CDR3 is CASSPQGSEKLFF. The CDR3 DNA follows: TGTGCCAGCAGTCCACAGGGGAGCGAAAAACTGTTTTTT.

The genes are TRBV6-5 and TRBJ2-1; weak D call: TRBD1 (5 bases). Looked up from germline, CDR1 is MNHEY and CDR2 is SVGAGI. The CDR3 contains 15 residues. Trimming shortened V by 0 bases and J by 1 base, and 7 bases separated the two germline ends. CDR3 region: CASSYSAGSYNEQFF. Written as DNA, the CDR3 is TGTGCCAGCAGTTACTCTGCAGGGTCCTACAATGAGCAGTTCTTC.

The rearrangement uses TRBV4-1 and TRBJ2-3; D is perhaps TRBD2 (7 bases). The CDR3 is 18 amino acids. Germline V CDR1 and CDR2: MGHRA, YSYEKL. V was trimmed by 0 bases and J by 2 bases, leaving 18 bases between them. CDR3 loop: CASSQDGAGAFATDTQYF. In nucleotides, the CDR3 is TGCGCCAGCAGCCAAGATGGGGCGGGGGCCTTCGCCACAGATACGCAGTATTTT.

The V and J genes are TRBV5-3 and TRBJ1-6; unclear D gene. TRBV5-3 counts as an open reading frame of uncertain function. V lost 7 bases and J 2 bases, leaving 7 bases between the germline ends. There are 13 residues in the CDR3. The CDR3 nucleotides are TGTGCCAGACTGGCAGCCTATAATTCACCCCTCCACTTT. This translates into CARLAAYNSPLHF.

V gene TRBV6-5 combines with J gene TRBJ1-2, with 8 bases that match TRBD1. CDR3 length: 15 residues. Germline loops: CDR1 MNHEY, CDR2 SVGAGI. V gave up 7 bases and J gave up 2 bases; unmatched junction bases: 9. The CDR3 region is CASTKSTGGNYGYTF. In nucleotides, the CDR3 is TGTGCCAGCACCAAATCCACAGGGGGGAACTATGGCTACACCTTC.